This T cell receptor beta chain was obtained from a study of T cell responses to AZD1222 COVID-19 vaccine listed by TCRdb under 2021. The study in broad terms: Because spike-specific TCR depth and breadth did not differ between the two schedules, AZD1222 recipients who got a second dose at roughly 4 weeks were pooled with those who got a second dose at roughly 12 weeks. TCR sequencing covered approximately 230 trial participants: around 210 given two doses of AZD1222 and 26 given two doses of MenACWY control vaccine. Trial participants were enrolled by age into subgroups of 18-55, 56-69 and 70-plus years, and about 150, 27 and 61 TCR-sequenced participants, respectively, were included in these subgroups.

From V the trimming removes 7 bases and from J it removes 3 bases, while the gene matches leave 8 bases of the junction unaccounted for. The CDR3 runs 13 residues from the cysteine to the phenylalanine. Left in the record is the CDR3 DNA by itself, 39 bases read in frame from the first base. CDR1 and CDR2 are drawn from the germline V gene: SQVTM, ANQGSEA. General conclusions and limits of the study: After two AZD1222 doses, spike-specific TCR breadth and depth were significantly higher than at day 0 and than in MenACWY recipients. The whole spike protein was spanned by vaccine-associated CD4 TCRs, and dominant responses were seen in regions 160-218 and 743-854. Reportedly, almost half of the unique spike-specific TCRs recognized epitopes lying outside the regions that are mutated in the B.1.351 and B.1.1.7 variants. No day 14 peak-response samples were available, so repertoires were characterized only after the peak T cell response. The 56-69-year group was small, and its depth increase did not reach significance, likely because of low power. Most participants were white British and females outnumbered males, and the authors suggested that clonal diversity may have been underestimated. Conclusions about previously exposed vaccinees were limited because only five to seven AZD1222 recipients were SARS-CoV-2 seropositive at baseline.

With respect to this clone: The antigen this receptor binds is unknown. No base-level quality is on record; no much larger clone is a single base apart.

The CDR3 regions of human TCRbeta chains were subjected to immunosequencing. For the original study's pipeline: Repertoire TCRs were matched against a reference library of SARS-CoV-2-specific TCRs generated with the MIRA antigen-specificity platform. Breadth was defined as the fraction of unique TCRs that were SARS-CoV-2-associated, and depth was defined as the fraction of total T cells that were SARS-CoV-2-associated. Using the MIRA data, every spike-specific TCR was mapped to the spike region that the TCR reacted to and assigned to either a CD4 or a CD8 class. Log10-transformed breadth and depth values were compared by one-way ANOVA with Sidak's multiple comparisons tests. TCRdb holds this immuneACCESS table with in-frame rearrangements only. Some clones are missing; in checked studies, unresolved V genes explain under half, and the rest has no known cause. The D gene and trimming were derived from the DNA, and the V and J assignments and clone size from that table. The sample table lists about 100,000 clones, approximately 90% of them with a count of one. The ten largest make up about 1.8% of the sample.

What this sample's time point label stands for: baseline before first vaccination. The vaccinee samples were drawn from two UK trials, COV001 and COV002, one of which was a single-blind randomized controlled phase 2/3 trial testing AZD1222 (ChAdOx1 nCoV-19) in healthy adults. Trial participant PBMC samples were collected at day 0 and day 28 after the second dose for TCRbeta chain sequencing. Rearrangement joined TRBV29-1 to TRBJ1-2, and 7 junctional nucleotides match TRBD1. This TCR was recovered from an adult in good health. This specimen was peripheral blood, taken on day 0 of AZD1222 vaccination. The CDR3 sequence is CSAWTGGYYGYTF. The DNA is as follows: TGCAGCGCATGGACAGGCGGATACTATGGCTACACCTTC.